Shown below are 21 T cell receptor beta chains from a single sample sequenced in a study of neurological immune-mediated disorders. TCRdb analysed the 5' RACE reads with MiXCR anew, one entry per CDR3 protein. The table records roughly 61,000 distinct CDR3 sequences, around 24% of them present only once. Time point of the sample: technical triplicate 2. Source material: PBMCs. Source of these receptors: a man between 60 and 75 years old with HTLV-1-associated myelopathy (HAM/TSP).

This clonotype was counted many times. This chain joins TRBV4-1 and TRBJ1-5; TRBD1 matches 10 bases. The CDR3 length is 18 residues. The V gene's germline CDR1 is MGHRA and CDR2 YSYEKL. V shed 4 bases and J 9 bases; nucleotides not matched to a gene: 18. In nucleotides, the CDR3 is TGCGCCAGCAGCCCTGGGTCCGGGACAGGGGCCGCGAGCTCGCCCCAGCATTTT. It translates to CASSPGSGTGAASSPQHF.

This clonotype has ten or more counts. The V gene is TRBV12-3 or TRBV12-4, the J gene TRBJ1-4; D might be TRBD1 (5 bases). V lost 1 base, J lost 5 bases, and 11 bases lay in between. The CDR3 has 15 amino acids. This CDR3 is CASSLGYRRNEKLFF. DNA of the CDR3: TGTGCCAGCAGTTTAGGGTACAGGAGGAATGAAAAACTGTTTTTT.

This clonotype was found many times. The chain combines TRBV29-1 with TRBJ2-4; D not certain. Germline values: CDR1 SQVTM, CDR2 ANQGSEA. V dropped 4 bases and J dropped 0 bases, with 4 bases sitting between them. This CDR3 is built from 12 residues. The CDR3, as DNA: TGCAGCGTTGCAGAAGCCAAAAACATTCAGTACTTC. It specifies CSVAEAKNIQYF.

This clonotype was counted at least ten times. This chain connects TRBV28 to TRBJ2-5; D tentatively reads TRBD1 or TRBD2 (5 bases each). CDR3 length: 17 amino acids. V lost 5 bases and J 5 bases, leaving 24 bases between the germline ends. The germline V gene encodes CDR1 MDHEN and CDR2 SYDVKM. Here the CDR3 DNA reads TGTGCCAGCAGTCCGCCCCCAGGGACGGGGTACGGGGAGACCCAGTACTTC. Protein sequence: CASSPPPGTGYGETQYF.

V and J are TRBV19 and TRBJ2-1; 7 bases are shared with TRBD2. V lost 6 bases and J lost 8; bases outside the gene matches: 10. The germline V gene has CDR1 LNHDA and CDR2 SQIVND (reference sequence). The length of the CDR3 is 14 residues. CDR3 in amino acids: CASRASGPIDEQFF. The CDR3 nucleotides read TGTGCCAGTAGGGCTAGCGGACCTATAGATGAGCAGTTCTTC. The full variable domain, in which reference TRBV19 and TRBJ2-1 provide the parts outside the CDR3, is DGGITQSPKYLFRKEGQNVTLSCEQNLNHDAMYWYRQDPGQGLRLIYYSQIVNDFQKGDIAEGYSVSREKKESFPLTVTSAQKNPTAFYLCASRASGPIDEQFFGPGTRLTVL.

This clonotype was seen ten or more times. V gene TRBV20-1 combines with J gene TRBJ2-1, with TRBD2 matching over 8 bases. From germline, CDR1 is DFQATT and CDR2 SNEGSKA (reference sequence). The junction had 6 bases not matched to a gene; V was cut back by 2 bases and J by 6 bases. This CDR3 region has 14 residues. The CDR3 reads CSARIAGGGNEQFF. CDR3 coding DNA: TGCAGTGCTAGAATCGCGGGAGGCGGCAATGAGCAGTTCTTC.

This clonotype showed up just a few times. The junction and the germline gene differ at one end; a read error may be behind it. This chain connects TRBV10-3 to TRBJ2-2; weak D call: TRBD2 (6 bases). CDR3 length equals 13 residues. Germline CDR1 is ENHRY and CDR2 is SYGVKD. This chain's CDR3 is CATRFREGGKLFF. CDR3 DNA: TGTGCCACCCGATTTCGAGAAGGCGGGAAGCTGTTTTTT.

Many counts were recorded for this clonotype. This chain joins TRBV18 and TRBJ2-7, with a possible D match to TRBD2 (5 bases). Between the trimmed V and J ends, which lost 3 bases and 0 bases, there was a span of 15 bases. From germline, CDR1 is KGHSH and CDR2 LQKENI. This CDR3 spans 16 amino acids. The CDR3 nucleotides are TGTGCCAGCTCACCGCAACGGGGTTCGGCCTCCTACGAGCAGTACTTC. This gives the protein CASSPQRGSASYEQYF.

This clonotype has a count of ten or more. The chain couples TRBV7-2 to TRBJ1-5; 10 positions agree with TRBD1. The V segment lost 4 bases and the J segment 6 bases; nucleotides outside the gene matches: 6. The CDR3 contains 15 residues. Per germline, CDR1 SGHTA and CDR2 FQGNSA. The CDR3 spells CASSYRQGAGQPQHF. DNA for the CDR3: TGTGCCAGCAGCTACCGACAGGGGGCGGGTCAGCCCCAGCATTTT. The full variable domain, rest sourced from reference TRBV7-2 and TRBJ1-5, is GAGVSQSPSNKVTEKGKDVELRCDPISGHTALYWYRQSLGQGLEFLIYFQGNSAPDKSGLPSDRFSAERTGGSVSTLTIQRTQQEDSAVYLCASSYRQGAGQPQHFGDGTRLSIL.

The sample holds many counts of this clonotype. The V and J genes are TRBV28 and TRBJ2-4; tentatively, D is TRBD2 (5 bases). With 2 bases removed from V and 1 base from J, the gap between germline ends came to 18 bases. This CDR3 has 18 residues. Germline V gene data show CDR1 as MDHEN and CDR2 as SYDVKM. The CDR3 loop is CASSLSGYSRWAKNIQYF. The DNA for the CDR3 is TGTGCCAGCAGTTTAAGCGGTTATTCAAGGTGGGCCAAAAACATTCAGTACTTC.

The sample holds many counts of this clonotype. Compared with germline, one end of the junction differs, possibly owing to a read error. The chain couples TRBV20-1 to TRBJ2-4; 9 bases map to TRBD1. This CDR3 spans 16 amino acids. In germline, CDR1 is DFQATT, CDR2 SNEGSKA (reference sequence). In DNA form, the CDR3 reads TGCAGTGCTAGGCCGGGACAGGGTGGTTCCAAAGACATTCAGTACTTC. This sequence encodes CSARPGQGGSKDIQYF.

This clonotype was seen repeatedly, ten times or more. The V and J genes are TRBV5-6 and TRBJ1-1; D ambiguous. This CDR3 contains 13 residues. Trimming pared 0 bases from V and 4 bases from J, leaving 7 bases between. Germline CDR1 SGHDT, CDR2 YYEEEE. The CDR3: CASSLVGSTEAFF. In DNA form, the CDR3 reads TGTGCCAGCAGCTTGGTAGGGAGCACTGAAGCTTTCTTT.

This chain links TRBV29-1 with TRBJ2-5; no clear D. The CDR3 runs 12 residues. Germline V CDR1 and CDR2: SQVTM, ANQGSEA. The V end was cut by 5 bases, the J end by 2 bases, with 9 bases between. The CDR3 DNA reads TGCAGCGTTATTAGCCATCAAGAGACCCAGTACTTC. Protein sequence: CSVISHQETQYF. Supplemented by reference TRBV29-1 and TRBJ2-5, the full variable domain reads SAVISQKPSRDICQRGTSLTIQCQVDSQVTMMFWYRQQPGQSLTLIATANQGSEATYESGFVIDKFPISRPNLTFSTLTVSNMSPEDSSIYLCSVISHQETQYFGPGTRLLVL.

The sample holds a few counts of this clonotype. V usage is TRBV10-3 and J usage is TRBJ1-3, with 7 bases that match TRBD1. Germline V gene lookup returns CDR1 ENHRY and CDR2 SYGVKD. The ends lost 6 bases at V and 0 bases at J; junction bases unmatched: 5. The CDR3 consists of 15 residues. The CDR3 nucleotides are TGTGCCATCAGCGGACAGGTGCTCTCTGGAAACACCATATATTTT. It translates to CAISGQVLSGNTIYF.

This clonotype has ten or more counts. This chain connects TRBV5-1 to TRBJ1-6; D might be TRBD1 (5 bases). The CDR3 is made up of 14 amino acids. The germline V gene encodes CDR1 SGHRS and CDR2 YFSETQ. The V gene lost 5 bases and the J gene lost 7 bases, with 13 bases spanning the gap. The CDR3 reads CASRQTEPNSPLHF. The CDR3 region has the DNA TGCGCCAGCAGGCAGACAGAACCGAATTCACCCCTCCACTTT.

This clonotype was seen many times. The chain has TRBV5-1 and TRBJ2-1, with 8 bases aligning to TRBD1. Per germline, CDR1 SGHRS and CDR2 YFSETQ. With 0 bases clipped from V and 9 bases from J, the junction kept 8 bases outside the gene matches. The length of the CDR3 is 15 residues. As DNA, the CDR3 is TGCGCCAGCAGCTTGGGAGGAAGAGGGACAGGTGAGCAGTTCTTC. It yields the protein CASSLGGRGTGEQFF.

There are a few counts of this clonotype. V gene TRBV6-5 combines with J gene TRBJ2-7; 11 bases line up with TRBD1. Per germline, CDR1 MNHEY and CDR2 SVGAGI. The CDR3 is 15 amino acids. V lost 2 bases to trimming and J lost 5 bases; unmatched junction nucleotides: 5. The CDR3 region has the DNA TGTGCCAGCAGTTACGGACAGGGGGCGAGGAACGAGCAGTACTTC. Translated, it gives CASSYGQGARNEQYF.

The genes are TRBV20-1 and TRBJ2-5, with 7 bases lining up with TRBD1. The end of the DNA fits TRBJ2-7 better, so the J call may be wrong. The CDR3 extends over 14 amino acids. CDR1 and CDR2 (germline): DFQATT, SNEGSKA (reference sequence). The chain's CDR3 is CSARGVRGTSEQYF. The CDR3 nucleotides read TGCAGTGCTAGAGGAGTCAGGGGGACCTCCGAGCAGTACTTC.

The chain links TRBV28 to TRBJ2-5; D is unclear. CDR1 MDHEN and CDR2 SYDVKM come from the germline V gene. The CDR3 has 11 amino acids. Trimming pared 6 bases from V and 4 bases from J, leaving 6 bases between. CDR3 in DNA: TGTGCCAGCAGGACAATAGAGACCCAGTACTTC. Protein: CASRTIETQYF.

This clonotype was seen at least ten times. This rearrangement joins TRBV20-1 to TRBJ1-2; D gene uncertain. CDR1 and CDR2 (germline): DFQATT, SNEGSKA (reference sequence). V lost 6 bases to trimming and J lost 0 bases, with 14 bases between them. This CDR3 has 14 amino acids. In DNA, the CDR3 is TGCAGTGCGCAGAGATTACTAGCTAACTATGGCTACACCTTC. Its translation is CSAQRLLANYGYTF.

This clonotype was detected ten times or more. The rearrangement links TRBV12-3 or TRBV12-4 to TRBJ2-1, with 10 bases that match TRBD2. The junction had 0 bases not matched to a gene; V was cut back by 1 base and J by 0 bases. There are 16 residues in the CDR3. The CDR3 bases are TGTGCCAGCAGTTTAGGACTAGCGGGCTCCTACAATGAGCAGTTCTTC. This gives the protein CASSLGLAGSYNEQFF.